Following are 5 T cell receptor beta chains from one sample sequenced in a study of T cell responses to AZD1222 COVID-19 vaccine. Sequencing used immunoSEQ multiplex PCR; TCRdb keeps in-frame clones, though not all of them. There are approximately 150,000 clones in the sample; roughly nine tenths occur only once, and about 1.5% lies in the top ten. Sequencing used peripheral blood, obtained on day 0 of AZD1222 vaccination. The receptor set was obtained from an adult in good health.

Here the CDR3 DNA reads TGCAGTGCTAGTCGGGGGACAGCACAAGAGACCCAGTACTTC. As protein: CSASRGTAQETQYF. The chain has TRBV20-1 and TRBJ2-5; perhaps TRBD1 as D (7 bases). The CDR3 covers 14 residues. The ends were cut back, 3 bases at V and 2 bases at J, with 13 bases in the middle. Germline V CDR1 and CDR2: DFQATT, SNEGSKA (reference sequence).

The chain combines TRBV6-6 with TRBJ1-6; 12 bases fit TRBD1. This CDR3 is built from 15 residues. Trimming removed 0 bases from V and 10 bases from J; junction bases left unmatched: 1. Germline CDR1 reads MNHNY; CDR2 reads SVGAGI (reference sequence). CDR3 loop: CASSYSGTGGSPLHF. The CDR3 nucleotides are TGTGCCAGCAGTTACTCCGGGACAGGGGGCTCACCCCTCCACTTT.

This chain joins TRBV18 and TRBJ2-6; D gene uncertain. The CDR3 totals 15 residues. CDR1 is KGHSH and CDR2 is LQKENI in the germline V gene. The ends were cut back, 6 bases at V and 4 bases at J, with 13 bases in the middle. The CDR3: CASSKLGRGANVLTF. Written as DNA, the CDR3 is TGTGCCAGCTCCAAGCTGGGTAGAGGGGCCAACGTCCTGACTTTC.

The rearrangement uses TRBV2 and TRBJ1-5; D ambiguous. Germline CDR1 reads SNHLY; CDR2 reads FYNNEI. V was trimmed by 8 bases and J by 6 bases, leaving 17 bases between them. This CDR3 has 14 residues. In nucleotides, the CDR3 is TGTGCCAGCGGAGGCCGGACTAGGACTCAGCCCCAGCATTTT. This gives the protein CASGGRTRTQPQHF.

The chain joins TRBV7-9 to TRBJ1-1; D ambiguous. The CDR3 totals 14 residues. Germline lookup yields CDR1 SEHNR and CDR2 FQNEAQ (reference sequence). Trimming pared 4 bases from V and 1 base from J, leaving 10 bases between. The CDR3 sequence: CASSSQSGNTEAFF. CDR3 nucleotide sequence: TGTGCCAGCAGCTCCCAGTCAGGGAACACTGAAGCTTTCTTT.